Included here is one TCR beta chain sequence, with context. Its specificity is not known. The CDR3 is made up of 14 amino acids. V lost 2 bases, J lost 3 bases, and 5 bases stayed unmatched. Germline V gene sequence: CDR1 SGHDT, CDR2 YYEEEE. The sample is drawn from a study of shared clonotypes between healthy human individuals. Repertoires were generated with immunoSEQ multiplex PCR, while TCRdb's copy carries only in-frame clones and drops some. The table has roughly 1 million clones, about four fifths seen once; the top ten hold approximately 0.5%. Study-wide results and limits: Clonotype sharing across four donors was observed for about 5.2% of naive CD4 clonotypes. Despite large depth, sorted-subset datasets appeared incompletely sequenced.

Sample: memory CD4+ T cells from PBMCs. Subset in this sample: CD45RA-negative fraction. This TCR was sampled from a man aged 18-30 years in good health. Some clones in this sample may be carry-over from other donors' samples. This chain joins TRBV5-6 and TRBJ2-7, with TRBD1 matching over 7 bases. CDR3 DNA sequence: TGTGCCAGCAGCTTTGTCACAGGGGACTACGAGCAGTACTTC. This codes for CASSFVTGDYEQYF.